A single sample is the source of the 32 T cell receptor beta chains below, sequenced in a study of shared clonotypes between healthy human individuals. Measured with immunoSEQ multiplex PCR; TCRdb has only the in-frame clones, and not every one. Here the sample spans millions of clones, over 85% being singletons. Specimen: naive CD4+ T cells from PBMCs. Subset: CD45RA+ positively selected. These TCRs come from a man aged 18 to 35 in good health. Some clones in this sample may be carry-over from other donors' samples.

The V gene is TRBV7-3, the J gene TRBJ2-2, with no clear D. Per germline, CDR1 SGHTA and CDR2 FQGTGA. The CDR3 is made up of 16 amino acids. V was clipped by 5 bases and J by 0 bases, with 13 bases between them. The CDR3 spells CASSPLSAANTGELFF. As DNA, the CDR3 is TGTGCCAGCAGCCCCTTATCGGCAGCGAACACCGGGGAGCTGTTTTTT.

This clone was detected only once. The J gene is TRBJ2-5, the V gene TRBV19; no firm D call. Trimming left V 3 bases short and J 5 bases short, with 16 bases between. Germline CDR1 and CDR2: LNHDA and SQIVND (reference sequence). The CDR3 has 15 amino acids. CDR3 coding DNA: TGTGCCAGTAGTATCACGGCCCCGCGGTGGGAGACCCAGTACTTC. This encodes CASSITAPRWETQYF.

V is TRBV11-2 and J is TRBJ2-5, with 8 positions matching TRBD2. This CDR3 comprises 15 residues. Germline V gene sequence: CDR1 SGHAT, CDR2 FQNNGV. V trimming: 4 bases; J trimming: 13 bases; junction bases outside the gene matches: 17. The CDR3 is CASSSPRGGHRTRYF. CDR3 coding DNA: TGTGCCAGCAGCTCCCCCCGCGGGGGGCACCGAACTCGGTACTTC.

This chain uses TRBV7-9 with TRBJ1-6, with TRBD1 matching 10 bases. This CDR3 spans 14 amino acids. Germline trimming cut 4 bases from V and 7 bases from J; bases unmatched to any gene: 1. Germline CDR1 and CDR2: SEHNR and FQNEAQ (reference sequence). The CDR3 DNA reads as TGTGCCAGCAGCTGGGACAGGGGAAATTCACCCCTCCACTTT. Residues: CASSWDRGNSPLHF. Filled out from reference TRBV7-9 and TRBJ1-6, the complete variable domain reads DTGVSQNPRHKITKRGQNVTFRCDPISEHNRLYWYRQTLGQGPEFLTYFQNEAQLEKSRLLSDRFSAERPKGSFSTLEIQRTEQGDSAMYLCASSWDRGNSPLHFGNGTRLTVT.

This chain connects TRBV5-1 to TRBJ2-3; 10 bases fit TRBD2. Trimming at V came to 4 bases and at J to 1 base, leaving 9 bases not matched to a gene. This CDR3 is built from 17 residues. The germline gives CDR1 SGHRS, CDR2 YFSETQ. The CDR3 nucleotides read TGCGCCAGCAGCCCACGCGTAGCGGGAGGTGGCACAGATACGCAGTATTTT. As protein: CASSPRVAGGGTDTQYF.

The J gene is TRBJ2-3, the V gene TRBV27; D is unresolved. Germline V gene sequence: CDR1 MNHEY, CDR2 SMNVEV (reference sequence). The CDR3 has 12 residues. The ends were cut back, 4 bases at V and 6 bases at J, with 8 bases in the middle. The CDR3 DNA reads TGTGCCAGCAGTTCTCAAGGGGATACGCAGTATTTT. Protein: CASSSQGDTQYF.

The chain recombines TRBV6-5 with TRBJ1-1; TRBD1 might be the D (6 bases). Trimming stripped 3 bases from V and 2 bases from J, with 13 bases between. There are 15 residues in the CDR3. Germline V gives CDR1 MNHEY, CDR2 SVGAGI. CDR3 in amino acids: CASSYNGQLNTEAFF. As DNA, the CDR3 is TGTGCCAGCAGTTATAACGGACAGCTCAACACTGAAGCTTTCTTT.

V usage is TRBV11-2 and J usage is TRBJ2-7; D perhaps matches TRBD1 (5 bases). Looked up from germline, CDR1 is SGHAT and CDR2 is FQNNGV. The V end lost 1 base, the J end lost 4 bases, and 14 bases lay between the germline ends. This CDR3 has 15 amino acids. The CDR3 nucleotides read TGTGCCAGCAGCTTAGTAGGGGCCCCAACTTACGAGCAGTACTTC. This sequence encodes CASSLVGAPTYEQYF. The variable domain in full, with the rest retrieved from reference TRBV11-2 and TRBJ2-7, is EAGVAQSPRYKIIEKRQSVAFWCNPISGHATLYWYQQILGQGPKLLIQFQNNGVVDDSQLPKDRFSAERLKGVDSTLKIQPAKLEDSAVYLCASSLVGAPTYEQYFGPGTRLTVT.

Comments on this clone: Distinct nucleotide sequences in the sample also encode this CDR3. This chain links TRBV5-1 with TRBJ2-3, with 11 bases that match TRBD2. The CDR3 runs to 16 residues. Germline V gene lookup returns CDR1 SGHRS and CDR2 YFSETQ. V was clipped by 0 bases and J by 3 bases; unmatched bases: 3. The CDR3 nucleotides are TGCGCCAGCAGCTTGGGACTAGCGGGGTTAACAGATACGCAGTATTTT. Protein product: CASSLGLAGLTDTQYF.

The chain joins TRBV7-9 to TRBJ2-1; 10 nucleotides line up with TRBD2. CDR1 is SEHNR, CDR2 FQNEAQ, per germline (reference sequence). V was clipped by 5 bases and J by 5 bases; unmatched bases: 6. The CDR3 has 15 residues. Here the CDR3 reads CASSQGLAEHNEQFF. Here the CDR3 DNA reads TGTGCCAGCAGCCAAGGACTAGCGGAGCACAATGAGCAGTTCTTC.

This clone has a handful of counts. The chain employs TRBV6-1 and TRBJ1-2; tentatively, D is TRBD1 (6 bases). The CDR3 length is 15 residues. With 0 bases removed from V and 3 bases from J, the gap between germline ends came to 11 bases. The germline V gene has CDR1 MNHNS and CDR2 SASEGT. The CDR3 region has the DNA TGTGCCAGCAGTGAAGCGCCCCAGGGGCACTATGGCTACACCTTC. As protein: CASSEAPQGHYGYTF.

This clone was observed a single time. The chain links TRBV6-1 to TRBJ1-1, with 7 bases fitting TRBD1. With 6 bases clipped from V and 4 bases from J, the junction kept 5 bases outside the gene matches. Germline V gene lookup returns CDR1 MNHNS and CDR2 SASEGT. CDR3 length: 13 amino acids. For the CDR3, the DNA is TGTGCCAGCAGCATTACAGGGGCCACTGAAGCTTTCTTT. This translates into CASSITGATEAFF.

With respect to this clone: The identical CDR3 is also encoded by other nucleotide sequences in the sample. This chain connects TRBV7-3 to TRBJ2-5, with D unresolved. Germline loops: CDR1 SGHTA, CDR2 FQGTGA. The CDR3 runs to 13 residues. V lost 1 base, J lost 1 base, and 4 bases lay in between. CDR3 residues: CASSLIVQETQYF. The CDR3 region has the DNA TGTGCCAGCAGCTTAATCGTCCAAGAGACCCAGTACTTC.

On this clone: The identical CDR3 is also encoded by other nucleotide sequences in the sample. V gene TRBV7-9 combines with J gene TRBJ2-3; 7 nucleotides line up with TRBD2. Germline lookup yields CDR1 SEHNR and CDR2 FQNEAQ (reference sequence). J gave up 0 bases and V 6 bases, and 6 bases lay outside the gene matches. The CDR3 length is 15 residues. The CDR3 sequence is CASRLGGSSTDTQYF. The CDR3 coding sequence is TGTGCCAGCAGACTCGGGGGGTCTAGCACAGATACGCAGTATTTT.

The V call is TRBV7-2, the J call TRBJ2-3; D might be TRBD2 (5 bases). Germline V gene lookup returns CDR1 SGHTA and CDR2 FQGNSA. The CDR3 extends over 14 amino acids. V lost 5 bases, J lost 2 bases, and 11 bases lay in between. The CDR3 reads CASSEAGFTDTQYF. The CDR3, as DNA: TGTGCCAGCAGCGAGGCGGGCTTCACAGATACGCAGTATTTT.

The chain recombines TRBV6-5 with TRBJ2-1, with a weak D call TRBD2 (6 bases). The CDR3 extends over 15 amino acids. The V gene's germline CDR1 is MNHEY and CDR2 SVGAGI. Trimming removed 4 bases at V and 6 bases at J, with 16 bases between. CDR3 bases: TGTGCCAGCAGTTCGTCCGGGACGGGACTCAATGAGCAGTTCTTC. Its protein product is CASSSSGTGLNEQFF.

This clone was found once. The chain is built from TRBV11-3 and TRBJ2-1, with a weak D call TRBD2 (6 bases). V was pared by 5 bases and J by 5 bases, with 10 bases between. Looked up from germline, CDR1 is SGHNT and CDR2 is YENEEA. CDR3 length: 13 residues. In nucleotides, the CDR3 is TGTGCCAGCAGCCCGGGGACTCACAATGAGCAGTTCTTC. As protein: CASSPGTHNEQFF.

The chain joins TRBV19 to TRBJ1-5; D is uncertain. CDR1 and CDR2 from the germline V gene are LNHDA and SQIVND (reference sequence). The CDR3 loop spans 16 amino acids. Trimming shortened V by 3 bases and J by 1 base, and 13 bases separated the two germline ends. The CDR3 spells CASSIPTRSSNQPQHF. In DNA, the CDR3 is TGTGCCAGTAGTATCCCCACGCGCTCGAGCAATCAGCCCCAGCATTTT.

V is TRBV10-3 and J is TRBJ2-7; the match to TRBD2 covers 9 bases. The germline V gene has CDR1 ENHRY and CDR2 SYGVKD. This CDR3 has 13 amino acids. The J segment lost 2 bases and the V segment lost 10 bases, leaving 6 bases of the junction unmatched. The CDR3 loop is CATRLAEPYEQYF. In nucleotides, the CDR3 is TGTGCCACTCGACTAGCGGAACCCTACGAGCAGTACTTC.

Here the CDR3 reads CASSQASSTDTQYF. The CDR3 DNA reads TGTGCCAGCAGCCAAGCCAGTAGCACAGATACGCAGTATTTT. The V call is TRBV7-3, the J call TRBJ2-3; no reliable D call. V was clipped by 5 bases and J by 0 bases, with 9 bases between them. CDR3 length equals 14 residues. From germline, CDR1 is SGHTA and CDR2 FQGTGA.

This sequence joins TRBV19 and TRBJ1-5; D might be TRBD1 (6 bases). There are 15 residues in the CDR3. Looked up from germline, CDR1 is LNHDA and CDR2 is SQIVND (reference sequence). The V end lost 4 bases, the J end lost 4 bases, and 14 bases lay between the germline ends. DNA for the CDR3: TGTGCCAGTAGTACCTGGACAGTCAGGAATCAGCCCCAGCATTTT. It is translated as CASSTWTVRNQPQHF.

The rearrangement links TRBV19 to TRBJ1-5; 11 positions match TRBD1. There are 16 residues in the CDR3. Germline CDR1 and CDR2: LNHDA and SQIVND (reference sequence). Unmatched junction bases numbered 10, after V lost 5 bases and J lost 7 bases. CDR3 loop: CASSLLRTGGRQPQHF. The CDR3 region has the DNA TGTGCCAGTAGTCTCCTCCGGACAGGGGGCAGACAGCCCCAGCATTTT.

The chain couples TRBV29-1 to TRBJ2-1, with TRBD2 identical over 15 bases. The junction had 5 bases not matched to a gene; V was cut back by 8 bases and J by 0 bases. CDR1 is SQVTM, CDR2 ANQGSEA, per germline. The CDR3 is 16 residues long. The CDR3 DNA reads TGCAGCACCCGGACTAGCGGGAGGGGCTCCTACAATGAGCAGTTCTTC. It translates to CSTRTSGRGSYNEQFF.

The V gene is TRBV13, the J gene TRBJ1-2; perhaps TRBD1 as D (6 bases). Germline V lookup: CDR1 PRHDT, CDR2 FYEKMQ (reference sequence). The CDR3 spans 16 residues. V shed 2 bases and J shed 6 bases, with 19 bases lying between them. The CDR3 here is CASSLPGRGAEDGYTF. The CDR3 DNA is TGTGCCAGCAGCTTACCGGGTCGGGGGGCGGAGGATGGCTACACCTTC.

J is TRBJ1-1 and V is TRBV2, with 9 bases matching TRBD1. The CDR3 contains 15 residues. Trimming took 9 bases from V and 2 from J; bases not matched to a gene: 10. In germline, CDR1 is SNHLY, CDR2 FYNNEI. CDR3 nucleotides: TGTGCCAGTAAAACGGGACAGGGATTCAACACTGAAGCTTTCTTT. Residues: CASKTGQGFNTEAFF. The complete variable domain, with remaining parts taken from reference TRBV2 and TRBJ1-1, reads EPEVTQTPSHQVTQMGQEVILRCVPISNHLYFYWYRQILGQKVEFLVSFYNNEISEKSEIFDDQFSVERPDGSNFTLKIRSTKLEDSAMYFCASKTGQGFNTEAFFGQGTRLTVV.

V usage is TRBV9 and J usage is TRBJ2-1, with TRBD2 matching over 7 bases. CDR3 length equals 16 residues. V shed 0 bases and J 5 bases; nucleotides not matched to a gene: 8. CDR1 SGDLS and CDR2 YYNGEE come from the germline V gene. The CDR3 reads CASSVGPLAEDNEQFF. CDR3 nucleotide sequence: TGTGCCAGCAGCGTAGGCCCGCTAGCGGAGGACAATGAGCAGTTCTTC.

The rearrangement joins TRBV11-2 to TRBJ2-3; 7 nucleotides agree with TRBD1. CDR1 is SGHAT and CDR2 is FQNNGV in the germline V gene. Germline trimming cut 3 bases from V and 6 bases from J; bases unmatched to any gene: 3. The CDR3 has 13 residues. CDR3 loop: CASSFNRGDTQYF. The DNA of the CDR3 is TGTGCCAGCAGCTTCAACAGGGGCGATACGCAGTATTTT.

This rearrangement joins TRBV6-1 to TRBJ1-2, with no clear D. The CDR3 covers 15 residues. Between the trimmed V and J ends, which lost 8 bases and 6 bases, there was a span of 22 bases. Germline V CDR1 and CDR2: MNHNS, SASEGT. As DNA, the CDR3 is TGTGCCAGCGGCGTGCTTGACCGAGGCCCCAATGGCTACACCTTC. It specifies CASGVLDRGPNGYTF.

Regarding this clone: At the DNA level, this CDR3 is encoded by other sequences in the same sample as well. This rearrangement joins TRBV5-1 to TRBJ1-1; D remains ambiguous. V was pared by 1 base and J by 0 bases, with 7 bases between. CDR1 SGHRS and CDR2 YFSETQ come from the germline V gene. CDR3 length: 14 residues. This chain's CDR3 is CASSLSGVNTEAFF. As DNA, the CDR3 is TGCGCCAGCAGCTTGTCCGGGGTGAACACTGAAGCTTTCTTT.

The count of this clone is one. The CDR3 reads CASSRGTSSSYEQYF. CDR3 nucleotides: TGTGCCAGCAGTCGCGGGACTTCGAGCTCCTACGAGCAGTACTTC. J is TRBJ2-7 and V is TRBV27; tentatively, D is TRBD2 (6 bases). This CDR3 is 15 amino acids long. Trimming took off 5 bases at V and 0 bases at J, with 14 bases between the two ends. Germline V gene data show CDR1 as MNHEY and CDR2 as SMNVEV (reference sequence).

There are a few counts of this clone. V gene TRBV9 combines with J gene TRBJ1-5; D gene unclear. The germline CDR1 and CDR2 sequences are SGDLS and YYNGEE. This CDR3 has 14 residues. The V and J ends lost 1 base and 1 base respectively, with 6 bases between them. CDR3 DNA sequence: TGTGCCAGCAGCGTATTTGGCAGCAATCAGCCCCAGCATTTT. It yields the protein CASSVFGSNQPQHF.

This chain connects TRBV27 to TRBJ1-1, with a tentative D call TRBD1 (5 bases). V was clipped by 7 bases and J by 5 bases, with 23 bases between them. Germline CDR1 and CDR2: MNHEY and SMNVEV (reference sequence). The CDR3 covers 16 residues. CDR3 in DNA: TGTGCCAGCAAAGAATATCCGGGACGGCGAGGAACTGAAGCTTTCTTT. It yields the protein CASKEYPGRRGTEAFF.